The next 18 T cell receptor beta chains were all read from a single sample in a study of blood T cell repertoires in COVID-19. Profiling relied on immunoSEQ multiplex PCR, and the TCRdb table lists in-frame clones only, not all of them. The profile shows about 370,000 clones, 75% to 90% of them singletons. The sample consisted of PBMCs or T cells enriched from blood (not recorded which). The receptors were gathered from a man aged 18 to 29 who had recovered from COVID-19.

The chain carries TRBV25-1 and TRBJ1-5; weak D call: TRBD1 (6 bases). Germline V gene sequence: CDR1 MGHDK, CDR2 SYGVNS. V gave up 3 bases and J gave up 7 bases, with 19 bases separating them. The CDR3 consists of 16 residues. The CDR3, as DNA: TGTGCCAGCAGTGACGGCGGGACACGGGAGGGGCAGCCCCAGCATTTT. This translates into CASSDGGTREGQPQHF.

The rearrangement links TRBV7-2 to TRBJ2-3; maybe TRBD1 (6 bases). This CDR3 contains 16 residues. Germline V gene data show CDR1 as SGHTA and CDR2 as FQGNSA. Deletions cut 5 bases from V and 4 bases from J, with 19 bases between. For the CDR3, the DNA is TGTGCCAGCAGCCTCCAGGCACGTCCAGGGGCAGATACGCAGTATTTT. Translation gives CASSLQARPGADTQYF. Full variable domain (outside the CDR3, taken from reference TRBV7-2 and TRBJ2-3): GAGVSQSPSNKVTEKGKDVELRCDPISGHTALYWYRQSLGQGLEFLIYFQGNSAPDKSGLPSDRFSAERTGGSVSTLTIQRTQQEDSAVYLCASSLQARPGADTQYFGPGTRLTVL.

The chain joins TRBV19 to TRBJ1-6; D not certain. CDR3 size: 15 residues. The V end lost 0 bases, the J end lost 7 bases, and 10 bases lay between the germline ends. Germline loops: CDR1 LNHDA, CDR2 SQIVND (reference sequence). The CDR3 bases are TGTGCCAGTAGTATAGACGGGGAATCCAATTCACCCCTCCACTTT. This codes for CASSIDGESNSPLHF.

The chain links TRBV18 to TRBJ2-2, with 9 bases identical to TRBD1. Germline V gene data show CDR1 as KGHSH and CDR2 as LQKENI. The length of the CDR3 is 15 residues. J gave up 5 bases and V 5 bases, and 6 bases lay outside the gene matches. The CDR3 sequence is CASSSGQGTTGELFF. CDR3 nucleotides: TGTGCCAGCTCATCGGGACAGGGAACGACCGGGGAGCTGTTTTTT.

This rearrangement joins TRBV6-5 to TRBJ1-2; D ambiguous. V was clipped by 8 bases and J by 7 bases, with 17 bases between them. The CDR3 sequence is 13 residues long. The germline V gene has CDR1 MNHEY and CDR2 SVGAGI. Here the CDR3 reads CASFNRPGGGYTF. The CDR3 DNA reads TGTGCCAGCTTCAACCGCCCCGGCGGTGGCTACACCTTC.

This chain uses TRBV6-1 with TRBJ1-1; D is perhaps TRBD1 (5 bases). The germline V and J ends were trimmed by 3 bases and 4 bases, with 9 bases remaining between them. This CDR3 has 13 residues. Germline CDR1 and CDR2: MNHNS and SASEGT. Here the CDR3 DNA reads TGTGCCAGCAGTGAGAAGCAGGGCACTGAAGCTTTCTTT. Its translation is CASSEKQGTEAFF.

CDR3 in DNA: TGTGCCAGCAGTGAAAAAGGGGAACGAGCAAAACTGTTTTTT. Translated: CASSEKGERAKLFF. J is TRBJ1-4 and V is TRBV6-1, with a weak D call TRBD1 (5 bases). V lost 2 bases and J 10 bases, leaving 14 bases between the germline ends. Germline V CDR1 and CDR2: MNHNS, SASEGT. There are 14 residues in the CDR3.

The V and J genes are TRBV10-3 and TRBJ2-5, with 7 bases fitting TRBD1. CDR3 length: 13 amino acids. J gave up 1 base and V 10 bases, and 6 bases lay outside the gene matches. CDR1 and CDR2 (germline): ENHRY, SYGVKD. The CDR3 reads CATSGTAQETQYF. The CDR3 nucleotides read TGTGCCACTTCCGGGACAGCCCAAGAGACCCAGTACTTC.

This clone came up a few times. The CDR3 region has the DNA TGTGCCACCAGCAGAGATCGTGCAGGGGGGACTGAAGCTTTCTTT. The encoded protein is CATSRDRAGGTEAFF. The V gene is TRBV15, the J gene TRBJ1-1; 7 positions match TRBD1. The CDR3 runs 15 residues. Germline lookup yields CDR1 LNHNV and CDR2 YYDKDF (reference sequence). V lost 0 bases and J lost 5; bases outside the gene matches: 6.

The chain joins TRBV27 to TRBJ2-5; tentative D call: TRBD1 (7 bases). The ends were cut back, 5 bases at V and 2 bases at J, with 12 bases in the middle. The CDR3 totals 14 residues. The germline CDR1 and CDR2 sequences are MNHEY and SMNVEV (reference sequence). CDR3 bases: TGTGCCAGCAGTCCGCGGGACAGACAAGAGACCCAGTACTTC. Protein: CASSPRDRQETQYF.

The chain has TRBV21-1 and TRBJ2-1; no DNA check was done on the table's D call, TRBD2. TRBV21-1 is described as a pseudogene. The CDR3 contains 18 residues. In DNA, the CDR3 is TGTGCCAGCAGCGATCCCACCCCGGGGGGAGACGGGAACAATGAGCAGTTCTTC. Translating it yields CASSDPTPGGDGNNEQFF.

The chain has TRBV28 and TRBJ1-5; D is unresolved. Trimming took off 3 bases at V and 9 bases at J, with 24 bases between the two ends. Germline values: CDR1 MDHEN, CDR2 SYDVKM. The CDR3 has 17 residues. For the CDR3, the DNA is TGTGCCAGCAGTTTGCGACCCTCCGGGATCTCCAAAAGGCCCCAGCATTTT. Its protein is CASSLRPSGISKRPQHF.

This clone was counted once. The chain couples TRBV6-4 to TRBJ1-1; 7 positions agree with TRBD1. The germline V gene encodes CDR1 MRHNA and CDR2 SNTAGT. V dropped 1 base and J dropped 0; count of bases not matched to a gene: 5. The CDR3 has 16 residues. The CDR3 DNA sequence: TGTGCCAGCAGTGACTTAGACAGGGTAATGAACACTGAAGCTTTCTTT. Residues: CASSDLDRVMNTEAFF.

The chain joins TRBV9 to TRBJ1-2; the match to TRBD1 covers 10 bases. With V trimmed by 2 bases and J by 8 bases, 3 bases remained unmatched. In germline, CDR1 is SGDLS, CDR2 YYNGEE. The CDR3 totals 13 residues. The CDR3 loop reads CASSVTGGLGYTF. The CDR3 DNA follows: TGTGCCAGCAGCGTGACAGGGGGCTTAGGCTACACCTTC.

This chain joins TRBV5-1 and TRBJ1-2; no firm D call. In germline, CDR1 is SGHRS, CDR2 YFSETQ. V was pared by 0 bases and J by 4 bases, with 7 bases between. The CDR3 spans 13 residues. The CDR3 sequence: CASSLERGYGYTF. The DNA of the CDR3 is TGCGCCAGCAGCTTGGAAAGAGGCTATGGCTACACCTTC.

In its sample, this clone was seen once. The V and J genes are TRBV4-2 and TRBJ1-2; the match to TRBD1 covers 7 bases. Germline V gives CDR1 LGHNA, CDR2 YNFKEQ. The CDR3 spans 14 residues. Losses at the gene ends were 4 bases for V and 7 bases for J; bases not matched to a gene: 9. The CDR3 protein is CASSPRQGFGGYTF. The CDR3 bases are TGTGCCAGCAGCCCTAGACAGGGATTCGGTGGCTACACCTTC.

The V gene is TRBV27, the J gene TRBJ1-5; no clear D gene. CDR3 length: 14 residues. Germline V CDR1 and CDR2: MNHEY, SMNVEV (reference sequence). Trimming shortened V by 6 bases and J by 7 bases, and 16 bases separated the two germline ends. The CDR3 region is CASSSLLGRQPQHF. The CDR3 DNA reads TGTGCCAGCAGCTCTTTACTGGGGAGGCAGCCCCAGCATTTT.

The chain combines TRBV6-5 with TRBJ2-7; TRBD2 agrees at 11 bases. Germline values: CDR1 MNHEY, CDR2 SVGAGI. The CDR3 length is 14 residues. Germline trimming cut 6 bases from V and 4 bases from J; bases unmatched to any gene: 5. As DNA, the CDR3 is TGTGCCAGCAGCCTAGCGGGGGGACGATACGAGCAGTACTTC. Residues: CASSLAGGRYEQYF.